The clone carrying this T cell receptor beta chain came up many times. No antigen is known for it. The data were obtained in a study of CD8 T cells in ankylosing spondylitis. Study-wide results and caveats: There were earlier reports of some motif variants in reactive arthritis synovial fluid and blood. Matched ankylosing spondylitis synovial fluid reportedly showed significant enrichment of disease-linked clones. There was a TCR beta motif, made of several highly homologous variants, that appeared characteristic of ankylosing spondylitis blood.

It was by quantitative 5'-RACE with molecular barcodes that TCR beta libraries were made. TCRdb processed the 5' RACE reads anew with MiXCR; each CDR3 protein has one entry. The sample has about 230,000 distinct CDR3 sequences; under 8.5% are singletons. The sequenced sample was blood, either unsorted or a sorted T cell fraction (not recorded which). This TCR derives from a female donor with ankylosing spondylitis or in good health (not recorded which).

Here the CDR3 reads CAITDSYYEQYF. CDR3 coding DNA: TGTGCCATCACTGACAGTTACTACGAGCAGTACTTC. V is TRBV10-3 and J is TRBJ2-7, with D possibly TRBD1 on 5 matching bases. CDR3 length: 12 residues. V dropped 7 bases and J dropped 3 bases, with 10 bases sitting between them. Germline loops: CDR1 ENHRY, CDR2 SYGVKD.